This TCR beta chain was sequenced for a study of early T cells in non-severe SARS-CoV-2 infection. At the level of the study: Chains stayed unpaired after sequencing of bulk RNA from unsorted whole blood.

TCRdb re-called the 5' RACE reads with MiXCR, one entry per CDR3 protein. This table holds around 40,000 distinct CDR3 sequences, roughly 10% found once. Overall study results and limits: VDJdb matching, biased toward anti-spike CD8 responses, missed private and CD4 specificities.

The CDR3 runs to 13 residues. V lost 5 bases, J lost 4 bases, and 11 bases lay in between. The germline V gene encodes CDR1 MNHNY and CDR2 SVGAGI (reference sequence). Turning to this clonotype: Its target is not known.

The chain carries TRBV6-6 and TRBJ1-2; D not resolved. What was sequenced was whole blood. The receptor was derived from an adult who was a healthcare worker with PCR-confirmed SARS-CoV-2 infection or an uninfected control (not recorded which). DNA of the CDR3: TGTGCCAGCAGTCCTCCCGGGTTCTATGGCTACACCTTC. Encoded protein: CASSPPGFYGYTF.